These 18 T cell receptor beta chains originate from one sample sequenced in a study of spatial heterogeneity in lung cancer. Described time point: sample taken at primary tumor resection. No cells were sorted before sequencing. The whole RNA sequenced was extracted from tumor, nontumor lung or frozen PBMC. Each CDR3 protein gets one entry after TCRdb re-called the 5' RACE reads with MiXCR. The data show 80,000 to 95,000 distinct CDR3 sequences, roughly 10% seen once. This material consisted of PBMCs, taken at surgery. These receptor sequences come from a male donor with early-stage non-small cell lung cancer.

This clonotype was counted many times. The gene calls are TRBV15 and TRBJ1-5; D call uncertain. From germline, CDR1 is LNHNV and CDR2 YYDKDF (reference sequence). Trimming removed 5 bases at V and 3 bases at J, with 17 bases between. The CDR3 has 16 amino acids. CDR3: CATSHRAPRNNQPQHF. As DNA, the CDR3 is TGTGCCACCAGCCACCGGGCCCCTCGGAACAATCAGCCCCAGCATTTT.

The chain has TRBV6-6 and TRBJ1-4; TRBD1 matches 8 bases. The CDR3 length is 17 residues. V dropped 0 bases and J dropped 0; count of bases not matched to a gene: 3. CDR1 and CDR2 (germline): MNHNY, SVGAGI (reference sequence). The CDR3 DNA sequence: TGTGCCAGCAGTTACTCGCAGGGGGCGGCAACTAATGAAAAACTGTTTTTT. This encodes CASSYSQGAATNEKLFF.

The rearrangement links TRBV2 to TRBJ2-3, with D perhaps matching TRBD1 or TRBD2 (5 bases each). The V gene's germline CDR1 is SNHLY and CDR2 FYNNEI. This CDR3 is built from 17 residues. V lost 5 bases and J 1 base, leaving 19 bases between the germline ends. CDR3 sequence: CASSSPPGPSRTDTQYF. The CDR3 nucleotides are TGTGCCAGCAGTAGCCCTCCGGGACCTTCACGCACAGATACGCAGTATTTT.

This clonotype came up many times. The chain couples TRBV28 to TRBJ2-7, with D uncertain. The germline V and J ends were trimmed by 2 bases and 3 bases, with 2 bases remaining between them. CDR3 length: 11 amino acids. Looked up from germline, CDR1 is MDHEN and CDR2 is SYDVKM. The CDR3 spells CASSLVYEQYF. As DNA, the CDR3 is TGTGCCAGCAGTTTAGTCTACGAGCAGTACTTC.

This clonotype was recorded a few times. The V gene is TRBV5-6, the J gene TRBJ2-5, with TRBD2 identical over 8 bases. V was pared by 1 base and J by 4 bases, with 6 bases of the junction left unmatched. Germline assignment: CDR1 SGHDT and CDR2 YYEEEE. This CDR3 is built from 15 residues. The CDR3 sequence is CASSLLAGPGETQYF. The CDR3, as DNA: TGTGCCAGCAGCTTGTTAGCGGGGCCAGGAGAGACCCAGTACTTC.

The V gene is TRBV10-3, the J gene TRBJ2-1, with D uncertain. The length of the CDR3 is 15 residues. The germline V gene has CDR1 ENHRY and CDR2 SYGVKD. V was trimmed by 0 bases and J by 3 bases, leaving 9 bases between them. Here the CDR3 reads CAISESRPDYNEQFF. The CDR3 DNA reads TGTGCCATCAGTGAGTCCAGACCAGACTACAATGAGCAGTTCTTC.

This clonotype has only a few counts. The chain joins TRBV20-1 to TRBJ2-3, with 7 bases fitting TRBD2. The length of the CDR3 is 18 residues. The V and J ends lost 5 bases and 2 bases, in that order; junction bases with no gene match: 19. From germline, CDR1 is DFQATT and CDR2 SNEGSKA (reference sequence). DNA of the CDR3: TGCAGTGCTCCCCCCCGAACTGATGCGGGAGTATACACAGATACGCAGTATTTT. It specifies CSAPPRTDAGVYTDTQYF.

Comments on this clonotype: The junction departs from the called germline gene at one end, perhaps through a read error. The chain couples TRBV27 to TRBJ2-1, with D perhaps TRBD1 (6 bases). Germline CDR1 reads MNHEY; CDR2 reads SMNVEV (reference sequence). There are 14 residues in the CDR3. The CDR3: CASSVSGADNEQFF. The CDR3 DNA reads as TGTGCCAGCAGTGTATCAGGGGCGGACAATGAGCAGTTCTTC.

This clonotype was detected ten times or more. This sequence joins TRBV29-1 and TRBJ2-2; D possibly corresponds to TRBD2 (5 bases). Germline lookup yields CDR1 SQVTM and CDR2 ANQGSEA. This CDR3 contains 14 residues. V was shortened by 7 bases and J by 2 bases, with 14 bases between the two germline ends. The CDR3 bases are TGCAGCGCAAACTTGGGAGTAAACACCGGGGAGCTGTTTTTT. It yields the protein CSANLGVNTGELFF.

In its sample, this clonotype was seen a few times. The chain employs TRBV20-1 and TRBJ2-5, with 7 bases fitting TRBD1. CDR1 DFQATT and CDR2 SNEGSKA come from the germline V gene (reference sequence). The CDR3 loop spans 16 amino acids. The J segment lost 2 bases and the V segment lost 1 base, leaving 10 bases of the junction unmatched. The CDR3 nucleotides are TGCAGTGCTAGAGCCATCCGGGACAGCAGACAAGAGACCCAGTACTTC. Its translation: CSARAIRDSRQETQYF.

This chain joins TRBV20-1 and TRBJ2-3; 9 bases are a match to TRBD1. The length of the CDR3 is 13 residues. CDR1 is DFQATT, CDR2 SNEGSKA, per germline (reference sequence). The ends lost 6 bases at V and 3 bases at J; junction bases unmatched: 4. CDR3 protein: CSAPQGATDTQYF. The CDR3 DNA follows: TGCAGTGCGCCACAGGGGGCAACAGATACGCAGTATTTT.

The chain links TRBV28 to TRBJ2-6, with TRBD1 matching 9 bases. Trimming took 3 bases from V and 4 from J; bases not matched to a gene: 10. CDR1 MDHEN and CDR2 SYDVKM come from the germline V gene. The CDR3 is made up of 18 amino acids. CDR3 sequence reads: CASSFAGTGKSGANVLTF. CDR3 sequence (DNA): TGTGCCAGCAGTTTCGCCGGGACAGGGAAGTCGGGGGCCAACGTCCTGACTTTC.

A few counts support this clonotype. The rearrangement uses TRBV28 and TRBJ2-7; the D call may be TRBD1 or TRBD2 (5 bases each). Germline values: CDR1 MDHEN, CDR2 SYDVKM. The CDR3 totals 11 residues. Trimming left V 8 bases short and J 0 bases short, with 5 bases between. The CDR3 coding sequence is TGTGCCAGCGGGACCTCCTACGAGCAGTACTTC. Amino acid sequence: CASGTSYEQYF.

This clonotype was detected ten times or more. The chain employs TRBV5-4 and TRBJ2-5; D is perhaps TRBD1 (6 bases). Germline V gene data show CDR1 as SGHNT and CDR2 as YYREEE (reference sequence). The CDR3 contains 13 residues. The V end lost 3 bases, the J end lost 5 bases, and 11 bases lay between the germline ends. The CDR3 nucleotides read TGTGCCAGCAGCTACACAGGGCTCGAGACCCAGTACTTC. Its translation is CASSYTGLETQYF.

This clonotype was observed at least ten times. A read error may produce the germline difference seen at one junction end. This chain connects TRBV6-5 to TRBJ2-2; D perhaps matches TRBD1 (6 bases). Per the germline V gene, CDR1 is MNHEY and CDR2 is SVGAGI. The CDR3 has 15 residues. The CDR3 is CASRLGTLNTGELFF. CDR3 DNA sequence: TGTGCCAGCAGACTCGGGACACTGAACACCGGGGAGCTTTTTTTT.

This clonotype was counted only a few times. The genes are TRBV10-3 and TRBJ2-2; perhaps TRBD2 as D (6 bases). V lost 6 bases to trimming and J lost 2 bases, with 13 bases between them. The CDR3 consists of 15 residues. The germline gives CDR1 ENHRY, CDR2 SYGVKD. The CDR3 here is CAIRILATNTGELFF. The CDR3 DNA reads TGTGCCATCAGGATCCTAGCGACAAACACCGGGGAGCTGTTTTTT.

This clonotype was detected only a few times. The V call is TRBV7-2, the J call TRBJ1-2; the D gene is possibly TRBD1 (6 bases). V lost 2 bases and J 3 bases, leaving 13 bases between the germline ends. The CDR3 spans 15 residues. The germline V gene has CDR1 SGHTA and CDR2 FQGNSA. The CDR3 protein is CASSLMGGADYGYTF. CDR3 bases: TGTGCCAGCAGCTTAATGGGGGGCGCCGACTATGGCTACACCTTC.

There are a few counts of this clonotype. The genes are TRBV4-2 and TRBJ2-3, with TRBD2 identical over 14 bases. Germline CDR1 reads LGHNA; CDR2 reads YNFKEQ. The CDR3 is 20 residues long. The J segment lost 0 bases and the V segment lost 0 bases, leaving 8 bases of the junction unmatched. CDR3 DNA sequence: TGTGCCAGCAGCCAAGATAGCGGGACTAGCGGGGGAACCAGCACAGATACGCAGTATTTT. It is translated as CASSQDSGTSGGTSTDTQYF.